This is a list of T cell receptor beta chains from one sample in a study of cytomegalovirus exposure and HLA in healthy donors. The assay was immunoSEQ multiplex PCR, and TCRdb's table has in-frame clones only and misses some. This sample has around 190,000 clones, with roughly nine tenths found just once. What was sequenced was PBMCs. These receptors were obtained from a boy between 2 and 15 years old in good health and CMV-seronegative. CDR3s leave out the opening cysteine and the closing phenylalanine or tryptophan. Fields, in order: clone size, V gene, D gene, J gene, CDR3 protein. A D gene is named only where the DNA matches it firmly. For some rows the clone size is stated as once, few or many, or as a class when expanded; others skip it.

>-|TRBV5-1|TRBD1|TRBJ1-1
ASSLGQGFTEAF
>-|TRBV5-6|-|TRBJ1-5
ASSFSDSNQPQH
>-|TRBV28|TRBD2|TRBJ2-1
ASSARGGELRFYNEQF
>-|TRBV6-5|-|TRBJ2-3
ASSLVGTSTDTQY
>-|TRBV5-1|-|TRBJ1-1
ASSLGAGMNTEAF
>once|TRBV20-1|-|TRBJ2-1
SARLLDEQF
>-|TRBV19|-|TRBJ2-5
ASSIPKETQY
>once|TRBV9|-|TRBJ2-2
ASSVEGANTGELF
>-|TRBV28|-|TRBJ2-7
ASSPGGTGDYEQY
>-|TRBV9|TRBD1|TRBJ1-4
ASSVGWDRGHEKLF
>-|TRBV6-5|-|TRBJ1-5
ASSLGTSNQPQH
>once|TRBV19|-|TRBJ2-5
ASSMLPQETQY
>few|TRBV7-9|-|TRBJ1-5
ASSLQGDQPQH
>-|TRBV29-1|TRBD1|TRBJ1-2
SAGQGAAGYT
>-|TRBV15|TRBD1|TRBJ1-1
ATSRDVVRQGDPNTEAF
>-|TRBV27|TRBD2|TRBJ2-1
ASIGTSGISNEQF
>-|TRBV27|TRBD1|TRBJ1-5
ASTQTGGNQPQH
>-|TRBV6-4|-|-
ASSGIRGDEQY
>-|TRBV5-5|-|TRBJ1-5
ASSLASTPYSNQPQH
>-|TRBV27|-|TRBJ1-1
ASSFLGATEAF
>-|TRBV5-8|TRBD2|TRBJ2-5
ASSLARTSGGFQETQY
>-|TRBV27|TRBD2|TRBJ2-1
ASRPPPASGEF
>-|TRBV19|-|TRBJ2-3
ASSKLPDRTADTQY
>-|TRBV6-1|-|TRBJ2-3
ATNPGRTDTQY
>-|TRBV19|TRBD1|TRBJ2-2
ASSESGTGVPGELF
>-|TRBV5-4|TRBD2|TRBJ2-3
ASSRGTSGGGTDTQY
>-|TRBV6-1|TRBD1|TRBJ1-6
AAGQGVNSPLH
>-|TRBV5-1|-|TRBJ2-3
ASRPRGGDTQY